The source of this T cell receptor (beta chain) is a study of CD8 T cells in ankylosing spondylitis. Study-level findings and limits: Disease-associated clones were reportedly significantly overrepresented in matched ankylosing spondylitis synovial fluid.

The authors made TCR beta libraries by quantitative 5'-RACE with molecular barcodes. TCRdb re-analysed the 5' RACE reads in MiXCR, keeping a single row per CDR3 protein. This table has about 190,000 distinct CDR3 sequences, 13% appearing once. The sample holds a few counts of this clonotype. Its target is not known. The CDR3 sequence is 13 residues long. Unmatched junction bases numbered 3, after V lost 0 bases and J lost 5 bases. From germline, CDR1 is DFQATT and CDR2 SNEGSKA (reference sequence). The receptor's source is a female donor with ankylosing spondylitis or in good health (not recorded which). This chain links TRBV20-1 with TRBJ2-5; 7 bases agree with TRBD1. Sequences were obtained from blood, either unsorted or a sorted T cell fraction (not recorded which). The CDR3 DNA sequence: TGCAGTGCTAGAGAAGGGGGCTGGGAGACCCAGTACTTC. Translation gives CSAREGGWETQYF.